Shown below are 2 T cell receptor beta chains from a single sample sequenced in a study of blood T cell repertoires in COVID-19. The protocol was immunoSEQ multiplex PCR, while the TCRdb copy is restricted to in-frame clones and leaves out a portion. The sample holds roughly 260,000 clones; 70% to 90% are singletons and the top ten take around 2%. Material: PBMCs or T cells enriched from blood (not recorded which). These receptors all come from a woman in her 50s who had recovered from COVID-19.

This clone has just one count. CDR3 residues: CASSLPGNGYTF. CDR3 sequence (DNA): TGTGCCAGCAGTTTACCCGGGAATGGCTACACCTTC. The V call is TRBV28, the J call TRBJ1-2; D ambiguous. The CDR3 consists of 12 residues. V was cut by 2 bases and J by 6 bases, with 7 bases left in between. Looked up from germline, CDR1 is MDHEN and CDR2 is SYDVKM.

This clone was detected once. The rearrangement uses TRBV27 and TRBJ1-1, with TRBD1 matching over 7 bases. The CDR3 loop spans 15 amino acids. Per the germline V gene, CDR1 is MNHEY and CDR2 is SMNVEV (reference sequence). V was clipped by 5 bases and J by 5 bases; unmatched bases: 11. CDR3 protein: CASSPGTVWKTEAFF. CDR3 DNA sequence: TGTGCCAGCAGTCCGGGGACAGTTTGGAAGACTGAAGCTTTCTTT.